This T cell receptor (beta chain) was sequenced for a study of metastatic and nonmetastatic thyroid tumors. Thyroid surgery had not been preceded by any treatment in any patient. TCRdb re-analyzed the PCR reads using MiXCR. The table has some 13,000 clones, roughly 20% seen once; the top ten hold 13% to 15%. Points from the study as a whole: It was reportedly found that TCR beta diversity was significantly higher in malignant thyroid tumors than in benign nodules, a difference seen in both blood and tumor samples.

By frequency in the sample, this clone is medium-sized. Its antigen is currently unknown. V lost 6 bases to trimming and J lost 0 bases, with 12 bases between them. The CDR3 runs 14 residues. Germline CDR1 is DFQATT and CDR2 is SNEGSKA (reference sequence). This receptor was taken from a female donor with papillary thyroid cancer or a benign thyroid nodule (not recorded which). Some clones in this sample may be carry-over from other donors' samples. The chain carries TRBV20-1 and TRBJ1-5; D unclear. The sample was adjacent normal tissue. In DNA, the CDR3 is TGCAGTGCCACCGGGCCATATAGCAATCAGCCCCAGCATTTT. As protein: CSATGPYSNQPQHF.